This T cell receptor beta chain stems from a study of shared clonotypes between healthy human individuals. This clone was seen a few times. Antigen unknown. Produced via immunoSEQ multiplex PCR; TCRdb's table is partial and in-frame only. The sample consists of over a million clones, 70% to 80% of them appearing once. The study's findings and limits: Few donors limited the genetic and exposure-history diversity represented. Exclusively blood specimens were collected; tissue repertoires likely differ.

Germline V gene sequence: CDR1 SNHLY, CDR2 FYNNEI. V shed 4 bases and J shed 8 bases, with 11 bases lying between them. This CDR3 has 13 amino acids. This sequence joins TRBV2 and TRBJ2-2; D is perhaps TRBD1 (5 bases). Sample: memory CD4+ T cells sorted from blood. Subset denoted: CD45RA-negative fraction. The clonotype comes from a man between 18 and 35 years old in good health. In DNA, the CDR3 is TGTGCCAGCAGTGGATCAGGGAAGGGGGAGCTGTTTTTT. Protein product: CASSGSGKGELFF.